The rows below give T cell receptor beta chains drawn from one sample of a study of blood T cell repertoires in COVID-19. Some clones are missing from TCRdb's copy, which holds only in-frame ones; the method was immunoSEQ multiplex PCR. The sample lists some 120,000 clones; approximately 74% were seen once. Source material: peripheral blood. These receptors all stem from an elderly man with COVID-19, enrolled during active disease. The CDR3 runs from the conserved cysteine through the conserved F or W. The D gene is left open where the match is weak. Size is stated for part of the rows, as once, few or many counts, or as a class when the clone is expanded.

clone_size j_call d_call v_call cdr3_length cdr3_aa cdr3_nt
once TRBJ2-4 TRBD1 TRBV28 15 CASSLWTGGENIQYF TGTGCCAGCAGTTTATGGACAGGGGGAGAAAACATTCAGTACTTC
NA TRBJ2-3 TRBD2 TRBV7-9 14 CASSLSGRSDTQYF TGTGCCAGCAGCTTAAGCGGGAGGTCAGATACGCAGTATTTT
few TRBJ2-3 TRBD2 TRBV11-2 15 CASSFSGRATDTQYF TGTGCCAGCAGCTTCAGCGGGAGGGCAACAGATACGCAGTATTTT
NA TRBJ2-1 NA TRBV18 12 CASSPSANEQFF TGTGCCAGCTCACCTTCAGCGAATGAGCAGTTCTTC
NA TRBJ1-5 NA TRBV30 16 CAWNAGSGESNQPQHF TGTGCCTGGAATGCGGGGAGCGGTGAGAGCAATCAGCCCCAGCATTTT
NA TRBJ1-1 NA TRBV5-6 13 CASSLSGVREAFF TGTGCCAGCAGTCTGTCAGGGGTACGTGAAGCTTTCTTT
once TRBJ2-5 NA TRBV10-3 16 CAISDRSRGPQETQYF TGTGCCATCAGTGATCGTTCCCGCGGTCCCCAAGAGACCCAGTACTTC
NA TRBJ1-2 TRBD1 TRBV28 15 CASSFQGAANYGYTF TGTGCCAGCAGTTTCCAGGGGGCGGCTAACTATGGCTACACCTTC
NA TRBJ1-5 TRBD1 TRBV7-9 17 CASSLGTGTASNQPQHF TGTGCCAGCAGCTTAGGGACAGGGACCGCTAGCAATCAGCCCCAGCATTTT
NA TRBJ2-7 TRBD2 TRBV28 15 CASSPPREGPYEQYF TGTGCCAGCAGTCCCCCCCGGGAGGGTCCCTACGAGCAGTACTTC
NA TRBJ1-3 TRBD1 TRBV5-1 14 CASSETGTGNTIYF TGCGCCAGCAGCGAGACAGGGACTGGAAACACCATATATTTT
NA TRBJ2-5 NA TRBV20-1 13 CSASTRGRETQYF TGCAGTGCTAGTACCAGGGGCAGGGAGACCCAGTACTTC
once TRBJ1-2 TRBD1 TRBV24-1 16 CATSDPGTGTNYGYTF TGTGCCACCAGTGATCCCGGGACAGGGACGAACTATGGCTACACCTTC
NA TRBJ2-7 TRBD2 TRBV4-2 16 CASSQGLAKDSYEQYF TGTGCCAGCAGCCAAGGACTAGCGAAAGACTCCTACGAGCAGTACTTC
NA TRBJ2-3 TRBD2 TRBV28 16 CASTGTSGGGTDTQYF TGTGCCAGCACGGGGACTAGCGGGGGGGGCACAGATACGCAGTATTTT
once TRBJ1-1 NA TRBV5-1 14 CASSSMTGNTEAFF TGCGCCAGCAGCTCCATGACAGGGAACACTGAAGCTTTCTTT
NA TRBJ2-3 TRBD2 TRBV19 15 CASSISSGITDTQYF TGTGCCAGTAGTATTTCTAGCGGGATCACAGATACGCAGTATTTT
NA TRBJ1-2 NA TRBV9 15 CASSVEPTLRGGYTF TGTGCCAGCAGCGTAGAACCGACCCTCAGAGGGGGCTACACCTTC
NA TRBJ2-1 TRBD2 TRBV5-1 16 CASSIGGLAAYNEQFF TGCGCCAGCAGCATTGGGGGACTAGCGGCCTACAATGAGCAGTTCTTC
few TRBJ2-1 TRBD2 TRBV7-8 15 CASLPTSGRYNEQFF TGTGCCAGCCTCCCGACTAGCGGGAGGTACAATGAGCAGTTCTTC
NA TRBJ1-2 NA TRBV11-2 15 CASSLVQGGGYGYTF TGTGCCAGCAGCTTAGTGCAGGGCGGGGGCTATGGCTACACCTTC
NA TRBJ2-7 TRBD2 TRBV19 15 CASSRGRADGYEQYF TGTGCCAGTAGTCGCGGGAGGGCCGATGGGTACGAGCAGTACTTC
once TRBJ2-7 TRBD2 TRBV6-5 14 CASSSGTSGREQYF TGTGCCAGCAGTTCCGGGACTAGCGGGCGCGAGCAGTACTTC
NA TRBJ2-2 NA TRBV6-6 12 CATDTKTGELFF TGTGCCACCGACACAAAAACCGGGGAGCTGTTTTTT
NA TRBJ2-1 TRBD2 TRBV7-3 14 CASRLAGGPREQFF TGTGCCAGCAGGTTAGCGGGAGGGCCTAGAGAGCAGTTCTTC
NA TRBJ2-1 NA TRBV11-2 15 CASSIITGMANEQFF TGTGCCAGCAGCATAATAACAGGGATGGCCAATGAGCAGTTCTTC
few TRBJ2-1 NA TRBV6-4 13 CASSDRDNNEQFF TGTGCCAGCAGTGACCGGGACAACAATGAGCAGTTCTTC